This T cell receptor beta chain was profiled in a study of T-cell reconstitution after alpha-beta-depleted transplantation in children. General observations from the study: After transplant, high TCRbeta diversity at day 60 in some patients arose from surviving recipient T cells and thymic progenitors. Several hundred graft clones that had expanded were reportedly the source of alpha-beta T cells about two months after transplant.

The CDR3 length is 14 residues. Trimming shortened V by 6 bases and J by 3 bases, and 12 bases separated the two germline ends. Germline V gene lookup returns CDR1 MNHNS and CDR2 SASEGT. There are a few counts of this clonotype. Its antigen remains unidentified. The TCRbeta library was prepared with unique molecular identifiers. TCRdb reprocessed the PCR reads with MiXCR, giving one entry per CDR3 protein. The table lists roughly 74,000 distinct CDR3 sequences, roughly 20% of them singletons. The receptor comes from a male patient between 2 and 15 years old who had a stem cell transplant for acute lymphoblastic leukemia, so the T cells may come from the graft donor. The chain is built from TRBV6-1 and TRBJ1-5, with D perhaps matching TRBD1 (6 bases). The sequencing here drew on PBMCs, mostly from graft donor cells, taken 360 days after TCRalphabeta/CD19-depleted stem cell transplant. The CDR3 bases are TGTGCCAGCAGCCCGACAGGCCCCAATCAGCCCCAGCATTTT. Translated, it gives CASSPTGPNQPQHF.